A selection of T cell receptor beta chains follows, all from one sample in a study of blood T cells in healthy people across ages. One entry per CDR3 protein results from TCRdb running MiXCR on the 5' RACE reads. Among about 1,500,000 distinct CDR3 sequences listed, approximately 40% were seen once. Source material: blood. These receptors originate from a woman under 30 in good health. CDR3s include the opening cysteine and the closing phenylalanine or tryptophan. The order of the fields is J gene, clone size, V gene, D gene, CDR3 DNA, CDR3 protein. The D gene is left open where the match is weak. Not every row has a clone size; where given, it reads once, few, many or a size class.

>TRBJ2-5|-|TRBV4-2|TRBD2
TGTGCCAGCAGCCAGTGGGCTAGCGGGGAGGTCGTGACCCAGTACTTC
CASSQWASGEVVTQYF
>TRBJ2-1|few|TRBV10-3|TRBD2
TGTGCCACTCTCACGAGCGGGGGGAACAATGAGCAGTTCTTC
CATLTSGGNNEQFF
>TRBJ1-1|few|TRBV5-1|TRBD1
TGCGCCAGCAGCTCACCGACAGGGGTCAACACTGAAGCTTTCTTT
CASSSPTGVNTEAFF
>TRBJ2-2|-|TRBV27|TRBD1
TGTGCCAGCAGTTTCCTTACAGGGGCCGGGGAGCTGTTTTTT
CASSFLTGAGELFF
>TRBJ2-3|-|TRBV6-1|TRBD2
TGTGCCAGCAGTGAAGCCGGGGTCGGGGGGGCCGGGGATACGCAGTATTTT
CASSEAGVGGAGDTQYF
>TRBJ2-7|-|TRBV5-4|TRBD1
TGTGCCAGCAGCTTGGCCGGGACAGGGGGTCCCTACGAGCAGTACTTC
CASSLAGTGGPYEQYF
>TRBJ2-4|-|TRBV18|-
TGTGCCAGCTCACCACCAGAACGCGGGACAGAGAGTAACATTCAGTACTTC
CASSPPERGTESNIQYF
>TRBJ2-4|-|TRBV4-2|-
TGTGCCAGCAGCCTCAACGCGGATTTTAACATTCAGTACTTC
CASSLNADFNIQYF
>TRBJ2-3|-|TRBV5-5|-
TGTGCCAGCAGCTTGGAGGCAGCTCATAGCACAGATACGCAGTATTTT
CASSLEAAHSTDTQYF
>TRBJ1-2|few|TRBV10-1|-
TGCGCCAGCAGTGAGTCGGGACGGGGGAGCTACACCTTC
CASSESGRGSYTF
>TRBJ1-2|few|TRBV15|-
TGTGCCACCAGCAGAGATGTAGGACCGAGCTATGGCTACACCTTC
CATSRDVGPSYGYTF
>TRBJ2-2|-|TRBV6-1|TRBD2
TGTGCCAGCAGACCCCTCAGCGGGACCAACACCGGGGAGCTGTTTTTT
CASRPLSGTNTGELFF
>TRBJ2-1|-|TRBV11-2|-
TGTGCCAGCAGCTGGGAGTGGGATGAGCAGTTCTTC
CASSWEWDEQFF
>TRBJ2-1|many|TRBV29-1|-
TGCAGCGTGACGCCCGGCAGGGACTCCTACAATGAGCAGTTCTTC
CSVTPGRDSYNEQFF
>TRBJ1-4|-|TRBV29-1|TRBD1
TGCAGCGTGAGGGGACAGGGGATGTCGACTAATGAAAAACTGTTTTTT
CSVRGQGMSTNEKLFF
>TRBJ1-4|-|TRBV2|-
TGTGCCAGCAGGAGGACAGTTAATGAAAAACTGTTTTTT
CASRRTVNEKLFF
>TRBJ2-1|few|TRBV29-1|TRBD2
TGCAGCGTTACCCCTAGCGGGAGGGTTTTCTACAATGAGCAGTTCTTC
CSVTPSGRVFYNEQFF
>TRBJ2-2|many|TRBV7-7|-
TGTGCCAGCAGCTTCCCCTCCCGTGGGAACACCGGGGAGCTGTTTTTT
CASSFPSRGNTGELFF
>TRBJ2-7|-|TRBV5-1|TRBD2
TGCGCCAGCAGCTTGATCCCTAGCGGGGGGGCCGTCTACGAGCAGTACTTC
CASSLIPSGGAVYEQYF
>TRBJ2-5|-|TRBV20-1|-
TGCAGTGCGCAGGGGCCGGGAGGTACTACGAGGCAGTACTTC
CSAQGPGGTTRQYF
>TRBJ1-2|-|TRBV4-2|-
TGTGCCAGCAGCCAAGAGGGACCGGTTTATGGCCACACCTTC
CASSQEGPVYGHTF
>TRBJ1-2|-|TRBV7-9|-
TGTGCCAGCAGCTGGCAGGGAGGGGGGGGCTACACCTTC
CASSWQGGGGYTF
>TRBJ1-2|-|TRBV20-1|TRBD1
TGCAGTGCCCCCCTGGGACAGGGGGCGCGTGGCTACACCTTC
CSAPLGQGARGYTF
>TRBJ2-7|-|TRBV21-1|-
TGTGCCAGCAGCAAAGATGGGGGGGACAGGGCCACCTACGAGCAGTACTTC
CASSKDGGDRATYEQYF
>TRBJ1-2|-|TRBV12-3/TRBV12-4|-
TGTGCCGGCAGATCACCCCAGGGTAGTGATGGCTACACCTTC
CAGRSPQGSDGYTF
>TRBJ1-5|few|TRBV2|TRBD1
TGTGCCTCAGTTCAGCCAGGGGGCTATTATAGCAATCAGCCCCAGCATTTT
CASVQPGGYYSNQPQHF
>TRBJ1-2|-|TRBV5-1|TRBD1
TGCGCCAGCAGCGATGGACAGGGAATAAATGGCTACACCTTC
CASSDGQGINGYTF
>TRBJ2-3|-|TRBV20-1|-
TGCAGTGCTAGAGATTTGGGGAGCGGACGGTCATTCACAGATACGCAGTATTTT
CSARDLGSGRSFTDTQYF
>TRBJ1-6|many|TRBV12-3/TRBV12-4|-
TGTGCCAGCAGCTTATCGGGTTCACCCCTCCACTTT
CASSLSGSPLHF
>TRBJ2-3|few|TRBV28|-
TGTGCCAGCAGAAACCCCCGAGATACGCAGTATTTT
CASRNPRDTQYF
>TRBJ1-5|few|TRBV2|-
TGTGCCAGCAGTGACCTATGGGATCAGCCCCAGCATTTT
CASSDLWDQPQHF
>TRBJ2-3|-|TRBV12-3/TRBV12-4|-
TGTGCCAGCAGTGGGTTGGTCGAGGCGCAGTATTTT
CASSGLVEAQYF
>TRBJ2-7|-|TRBV7-6|-
TGTGCCAGCAGCTTAGCGGACGGAATTAGCTCCTACGAGCAGTACTTC
CASSLADGISSYEQYF
>TRBJ2-7|-|TRBV5-6|-
TGTGCCAGCAGGAAGACAGCGACCTACGAGCAGTACTTC
CASRKTATYEQYF
>TRBJ2-7|few|TRBV20-1|-
TGCAGTGCTAGAGATTGGGGCGAGGGAGAGCAGTACTTC
CSARDWGEGEQYF
>TRBJ2-7|-|TRBV2|-
TGTGCCAGCAGTGGGCGGCGGACCTCCTACGAGCAGTACTTC
CASSGRRTSYEQYF
>TRBJ2-7|-|TRBV2|-
TGTGCCAGCAGGGATGGGGCCAGTCTCCCCGAGCAGTACTTC
CASRDGASLPEQYF
>TRBJ2-1|-|TRBV4-1|-
TGCGCCAGCAGCCTCACCAAGGCCCAAAGCTCCTACAATGAGCAGTTCTTC
CASSLTKAQSSYNEQFF
>TRBJ2-7|few|TRBV2|TRBD1
TGTGCCAGTAACAGGGGAGCAGACGAGCAGTACTTC
CASNRGADEQYF
>TRBJ1-6|-|TRBV6-1|TRBD1
TGTGCCAGCAGCCTCATCTGGACAGGGCATAATTCACCCCTCCACTTT
CASSLIWTGHNSPLHF
>TRBJ2-6|few|TRBV5-1|-
TGCGCCAGCAGCTTGGGTCCCGGCTCTGGGGCCAACGTCCTGACTTTC
CASSLGPGSGANVLTF
>TRBJ2-3|few|TRBV20-1|TRBD2
TGCAGTGCTACACGGACTAGCAACGCAGATACGCAGTATTTT
CSATRTSNADTQYF